Here is one T cell receptor beta chain with its context. The antigen is unknown. Trimming removed 1 base from V and 7 bases from J, with 7 bases in between. The CDR3 extends over 13 amino acids. Germline V CDR1 and CDR2: MGHRA, YSYEKL. The sample is drawn from a study of cytomegalovirus exposure and HLA in healthy donors. Study-wide findings and caveats: Among TCR beta chains, those listed as cytomegalovirus-associated numbered under 200.

PCR used 60 Vbeta primers and 13 Jbeta primers. Data came from immunoSEQ multiplex PCR; TCRdb stores just in-frame clones and leaves some out. Among roughly 98,000 clones listed, around 82% were seen once. The chain combines TRBV4-1 with TRBJ2-2, with D perhaps matching TRBD2 (5 bases). The clonotype originates from a man aged 35 to 55 in good health and CMV-seronegative. The sequenced sample was PBMCs. This CDR3 reads CASSQAAGGELFF. The CDR3 DNA reads as TGCGCCAGCAGCCAAGCGGCGGGCGGGGAGCTGTTTTTT.